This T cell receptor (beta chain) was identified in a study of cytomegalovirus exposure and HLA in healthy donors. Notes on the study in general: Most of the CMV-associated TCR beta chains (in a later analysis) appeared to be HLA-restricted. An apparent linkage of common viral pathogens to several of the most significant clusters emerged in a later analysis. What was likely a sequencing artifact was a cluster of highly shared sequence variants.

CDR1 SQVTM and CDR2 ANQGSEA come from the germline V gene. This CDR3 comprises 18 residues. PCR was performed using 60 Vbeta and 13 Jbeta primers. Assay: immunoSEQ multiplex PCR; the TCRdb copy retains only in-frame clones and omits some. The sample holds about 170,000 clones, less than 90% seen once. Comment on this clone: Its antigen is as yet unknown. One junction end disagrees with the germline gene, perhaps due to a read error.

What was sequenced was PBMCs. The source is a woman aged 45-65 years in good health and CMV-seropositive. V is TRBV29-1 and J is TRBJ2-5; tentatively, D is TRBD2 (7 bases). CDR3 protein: CSVEPLSAGAYKGEAQYF. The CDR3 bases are TGCAGCGTTGAACCCCTCTCCGCGGGGGCTTACAAGGGAGAGGCCCAGTACTTC.